These T cell receptor beta chains were read from a single sample in a study of blood T cells in healthy people across ages. MiXCR, run by TCRdb on the 5' RACE reads, gives a single entry per CDR3 protein. This sample has more than 900,000 distinct CDR3 sequences; around 25% occur once, and the top ten carry approximately 0.75%. These data also formed part of another study, on T cells of mothers and their children.

Specimen: blood. Source of these receptors: a girl aged 2-10 years in good health. Each CDR3 is given without its conserved first and last residue. Each record gives: D gene, J gene, V gene, CDR3 protein. D genes are given only for firm matches.

D: -
J: -
V: TRBV4-1
CDR3: ASSQEPGRVYNEQF

D: -
J: TRBJ1-4
V: TRBV28
CDR3: ASSLRTNLNEKLF

D: TRBD2
J: TRBJ2-5
V: TRBV6-2/TRBV6-3
CDR3: ASTGLAGGGQETQY

D: TRBD2
J: TRBJ2-5
V: TRBV9
CDR3: ASSITSGARETQY

D: -
J: TRBJ1-3
V: TRBV20-1
CDR3: SASDTYSGNTIY

D: -
J: TRBJ2-7
V: TRBV20-1
CDR3: SASTRREKVDEQY

D: TRBD1
J: TRBJ1-2
V: TRBV11-3
CDR3: ASSPTGQGGDGYT

D: TRBD1
J: TRBJ2-1
V: TRBV5-1
CDR3: ASSYTIRATKQGVICNEQF

D: TRBD2
J: TRBJ2-1
V: TRBV4-1
CDR3: ASRVLAGGRPEQF

D: -
J: TRBJ2-4
V: TRBV12-5
CDR3: ASGPRGNIQY

D: -
J: TRBJ1-1
V: TRBV18
CDR3: ASSPLDGTNTEAF

D: -
J: TRBJ1-1
V: TRBV12-3/TRBV12-4
CDR3: ASSTTGIKIRTEAF

D: -
J: TRBJ2-1
V: TRBV3-1
CDR3: ASSQGSEQF

D: TRBD2
J: TRBJ2-7
V: TRBV11-2
CDR3: ASVAGPISSYEQY

D: -
J: TRBJ1-5
V: TRBV13
CDR3: ASSAFGSNQPQH

D: TRBD2
J: TRBJ2-1
V: TRBV20-1
CDR3: SAEGLAGGRNEQF

D: -
J: TRBJ1-4
V: TRBV4-1
CDR3: ASSQVLVSNEKLF

D: -
J: TRBJ2-1
V: TRBV7-2
CDR3: ASSLERNNEQF

D: TRBD2
J: TRBJ2-3
V: TRBV13
CDR3: ASSLGRTGGSTDTQY

D: -
J: -
V: TRBV20-1
CDR3: SARDPGGLYEQY

D: -
J: TRBJ2-4
V: TRBV7-2
CDR3: ASSALDENIQY

D: -
J: TRBJ2-7
V: TRBV29-1
CDR3: SVRAVPYEQY

D: -
J: TRBJ1-4
V: TRBV19
CDR3: ASGWKNEKLF

D: TRBD2
J: TRBJ2-4
V: TRBV12-3/TRBV12-4
CDR3: ASSPLAGELSIQY

D: -
J: TRBJ1-2
V: TRBV29-1
CDR3: SVDSPRGYGYT

D: -
J: TRBJ2-7
V: TRBV6-6
CDR3: ASYNGYEQY

D: TRBD1
J: TRBJ2-7
V: TRBV19
CDR3: ASRTGTGSYEQY

D: -
J: TRBJ2-2
V: TRBV13
CDR3: ASSLADLGELF

D: -
J: TRBJ2-6
V: TRBV7-9
CDR3: ASSLAGGANVLT

D: TRBD2
J: TRBJ2-1
V: TRBV24-1
CDR3: ATSDSSGRGYNEQF

D: -
J: TRBJ2-3
V: TRBV11-2
CDR3: ASSLVLQGKTDTQY

D: -
J: TRBJ2-3
V: TRBV29-1
CDR3: SVQQPLGDTQY

D: -
J: TRBJ1-4
V: TRBV4-1
CDR3: ASSQARSTEKLF

D: -
J: TRBJ1-1
V: TRBV12-3/TRBV12-4
CDR3: ASSQIWAGAF

D: -
J: TRBJ2-7
V: TRBV4-3
CDR3: ASSQDQGYERY

D: -
J: TRBJ1-6
V: TRBV20-1
CDR3: SARDRPSLLNSPLH

D: -
J: -
V: TRBV29-1
CDR3: SVGGRFIINEQF

D: -
J: TRBJ2-6
V: TRBV7-9
CDR3: ASSLAQGANVLT

D: -
J: TRBJ1-1
V: TRBV12-3/TRBV12-4
CDR3: ASSPEEDTEAF

D: -
J: TRBJ1-2
V: TRBV25-1
CDR3: ASSESVDGYT

D: -
J: TRBJ2-7
V: TRBV5-1
CDR3: ASSLGRGDEQY

D: -
J: TRBJ2-5
V: TRBV13
CDR3: ASSLHLETQY

D: TRBD2
J: TRBJ2-3
V: TRBV29-1
CDR3: SALPSGTSGPTDTQY

D: TRBD2
J: TRBJ2-5
V: TRBV5-1
CDR3: ASSLVAGARETQY

D: -
J: TRBJ2-1
V: TRBV9
CDR3: ASSVNPNMSSYNEQF

D: -
J: TRBJ2-2
V: TRBV20-1
CDR3: SARDAPMGITGELF

D: -
J: TRBJ1-1
V: TRBV10-1
CDR3: ASSDSGLTGNTEAF

D: TRBD2
J: TRBJ2-3
V: TRBV29-1
CDR3: SVGIGLATDTQY

D: TRBD1
J: TRBJ2-5
V: TRBV28
CDR3: ASSQLDRGAQY

D: -
J: TRBJ1-4
V: TRBV6-6
CDR3: AGRGATNEKLF

D: TRBD1
J: TRBJ2-5
V: TRBV19
CDR3: ASSASPGGVGETQY

D: -
J: TRBJ1-6
V: TRBV7-2
CDR3: ASRRPVDNSPLH

D: TRBD1
J: TRBJ1-5
V: TRBV6-5
CDR3: ASSPLGTGAYQPQH

D: -
J: TRBJ2-1
V: TRBV20-1
CDR3: SARLLGDNEQF

D: -
J: TRBJ1-4
V: TRBV15
CDR3: ATSRNGAWNEKLF

D: -
J: TRBJ1-4
V: TRBV19
CDR3: ASRPPQVGANEKLF

D: -
J: TRBJ1-1
V: TRBV20-1
CDR3: SASFIRQPMNTEAF

D: -
J: TRBJ1-2
V: TRBV28
CDR3: ASSPHQGWGYT